A single sample gave rise to the 21 T cell receptor beta chains below, sequenced in a study of blood T cell repertoires in COVID-19. Here immunoSEQ multiplex PCR was the method, and the copy in TCRdb shows in-frame clones only, minus some. The table shows roughly 380,000 clones, with about 88% occurring only once. Sequences were obtained from PBMCs or T cells enriched from blood (not recorded which). The receptors originated from a woman aged 25 to 39 who had been exposed to COVID-19.

The rearrangement links TRBV5-1 to TRBJ2-4; 9 bases align to TRBD1. Germline V gene lookup returns CDR1 SGHRS and CDR2 YFSETQ. The CDR3 loop spans 16 amino acids. V lost 4 bases and J lost 1; bases outside the gene matches: 6. The CDR3 reads CASSGQGTGAKNIQYF. The CDR3 region has the DNA TGCGCCAGCAGCGGACAGGGGACGGGGGCCAAAAACATTCAGTACTTC.

The chain carries TRBV6-5 and TRBJ1-3; TRBD1 might be the D (5 bases). Trimming took 7 bases from V and 4 from J, leaving 11 bases between them. The germline CDR1 and CDR2 sequences are MNHEY and SVGAGI. The CDR3 is made up of 13 amino acids. The CDR3 region is CASTGVEGNTIYF. The CDR3 DNA follows: TGTGCCAGCACGGGGGTGGAAGGAAACACCATATATTTT.

V usage is TRBV7-9 and J usage is TRBJ2-2; 7 bases line up with TRBD1. Germline assignment: CDR1 SEHNR and CDR2 FQNEAQ (reference sequence). The CDR3 runs 17 residues. Trimming at V came to 0 bases and at J to 1 base, leaving 5 bases not matched to a gene. The CDR3 bases are TGTGCCAGCAGCTTAGCAGGGGGCCTAAGGAACACCGGGGAGCTGTTTTTT. Translating gives CASSLAGGLRNTGELFF.

The chain combines TRBV2 with TRBJ1-6; D is perhaps TRBD1 (5 bases). Germline CDR1 is SNHLY and CDR2 is FYNNEI. V shed 7 bases and J shed 5 bases, with 18 bases lying between them. This CDR3 comprises 16 residues. The CDR3 DNA is TGTGCCAGCAATAGGTTGGGGCTCGGCAATAATTCACCCCTCCACTTT. It specifies CASNRLGLGNNSPLHF.

The V call is TRBV19, the J call TRBJ2-7; D remains ambiguous. The V end was cut by 7 bases, the J end by 3 bases, with 13 bases between. From germline, CDR1 is LNHDA and CDR2 SQIVND (reference sequence). This CDR3 region has 13 residues. Here the CDR3 reads CASTSQDHYEQYF. The CDR3 coding sequence is TGTGCCAGTACTTCCCAGGATCACTACGAGCAGTACTTC.

This CDR3 is CASTYENTEAFF. CDR3 in DNA: TGTGCCAGCACCTACGAGAACACTGAAGCTTTCTTT. The chain uses TRBV28 and TRBJ1-1; D is unclear. V dropped 7 bases and J dropped 1 base, with 7 bases sitting between them. In germline, CDR1 is MDHEN, CDR2 SYDVKM. The CDR3 contains 12 residues.

V gene TRBV11-3 combines with J gene TRBJ2-1, with 8 bases lining up with TRBD2. With V trimmed by 5 bases and J by 8 bases, 17 bases remained unmatched. This CDR3 spans 17 amino acids. CDR1 SGHNT and CDR2 YENEEA come from the germline V gene. The CDR3 coding sequence is TGTGCCAGCAGCCAATCATGGGGGGCGGGAGGATCGCATGAGCAGTTCTTC. Amino acid sequence: CASSQSWGAGGSHEQFF.

In its sample, this clone was seen once. V and J are TRBV9 and TRBJ1-1; D remains ambiguous. Germline CDR1 is SGDLS and CDR2 is YYNGEE. Trimming stripped 3 bases from V and 4 bases from J, with 13 bases between. There are 14 residues in the CDR3. The CDR3 loop is CASSAPSVSTEAFF. The CDR3 DNA is TGTGCCAGCAGCGCGCCCTCAGTGTCCACTGAAGCTTTCTTT.

The gene calls are TRBV12-5 and TRBJ1-5; 8 bases map to TRBD1. V shed 6 bases, J shed 7 bases, and the junction held 5 bases outside the gene matches. Germline CDR1 LGHNT, CDR2 FRNRAP. This CDR3 spans 13 amino acids. CDR3 bases: TGTGCTAGTGGGGGGACAGGTAAGCAGCCCCAGCATTTT. Residues: CASGGTGKQPQHF.

The chain carries TRBV29-1 and TRBJ1-4, with 8 nucleotides matching TRBD1. This CDR3 is built from 11 residues. V shed 4 bases and J 13 bases; nucleotides not matched to a gene: 5. Germline V lookup: CDR1 SQVTM, CDR2 ANQGSEA. CDR3 protein: CSVVSGTGLFF. The CDR3 region has the DNA TGCAGCGTTGTCAGCGGGACAGGACTGTTTTTT.

The V gene is TRBV21-1, the J gene TRBJ2-7; the D call of TRBD2 is as the table states it, not checked on the DNA. TRBV21-1 is a documented pseudogene. The CDR3 totals 20 residues. The CDR3, as DNA: TGTGCCAGCAGCAAAAGGCCCGGGACTAGCGGGATCTTAGGGTCGGACGAGCAGTACTTC. Amino acids: CASSKRPGTSGILGSDEQYF.

J is TRBJ1-1 and V is TRBV10-1; TRBD1 might be the D (5 bases). This CDR3 contains 13 residues. The V end lost 5 bases, the J end lost 4 bases, and 11 bases lay between the germline ends. The germline CDR1 and CDR2 sequences are WNHNN and SYGVQD (reference sequence). Here the CDR3 DNA reads TGCGCCAGCAGTATGGACATTCGCACTGAAGCTTTCTTT. Protein sequence: CASSMDIRTEAFF.

The CDR3 here is CASSLGAGETNTEAFF. The CDR3 DNA reads TGCGCCAGCAGCTTGGGGGCAGGGGAGACGAACACTGAAGCTTTCTTT. The V gene is TRBV5-1, the J gene TRBJ1-1; D might be TRBD1 (6 bases). Germline values: CDR1 SGHRS, CDR2 YFSETQ. The V end was cut by 0 bases, the J end by 1 base, with 13 bases between. CDR3 size: 16 residues.

The genes are TRBV9 and TRBJ2-3; 7 positions agree with TRBD2. The J segment lost 1 base and the V segment lost 4 bases, leaving 3 bases of the junction unmatched. CDR1 and CDR2 from the germline V gene are SGDLS and YYNGEE. This CDR3 spans 14 amino acids. In DNA, the CDR3 is TGTGCCAGCAGCACTAGCGTGGGCACAGATACGCAGTATTTT. As protein: CASSTSVGTDTQYF.

The chain's CDR3 is CASSRTTSGKYNEQFF. The CDR3 nucleotides are TGTGCCAGTAGTCGAACGACTAGCGGGAAATACAATGAGCAGTTCTTC. This rearrangement joins TRBV19 to TRBJ2-1; 11 nucleotides line up with TRBD2. Germline V CDR1 and CDR2: LNHDA, SQIVND (reference sequence). This CDR3 region has 16 residues. With V trimmed by 5 bases and J by 4 bases, 7 bases remained unmatched.

The chain combines TRBV7-3 with TRBJ1-2; D uncertain. CDR1 is SGHTA, CDR2 FQGTGA, per germline. The CDR3 covers 11 residues. V gave up 4 bases and J gave up 8 bases, with 8 bases separating them. CDR3 sequence (DNA): TGTGCCAGCAGCTCGGGTAGGGGCTACACCTTC. Translated, it gives CASSSGRGYTF.

The chain joins TRBV3-1 (or the pseudogene TRBV3-2) to TRBJ1-2; D remains ambiguous. In germline, CDR1 is LGHDT, CDR2 YNNKEL (reference sequence). The ends were cut back, 1 base at V and 2 bases at J, with 8 bases in the middle. CDR3 length equals 14 residues. CDR3 residues: CASSQAPRNYGYTF. The CDR3 DNA sequence: TGTGCCAGCAGCCAAGCGCCCAGAAACTATGGCTACACCTTC.

The CDR3 is CASTSSGRSYEQYF. CDR3 DNA sequence: TGTGCCAGCACCTCTAGCGGGCGCTCCTACGAGCAGTACTTC. J is TRBJ2-7 and V is TRBV27, with 8 bases fitting TRBD2. Germline V lookup: CDR1 MNHEY, CDR2 SMNVEV (reference sequence). This CDR3 region has 14 residues. The ends lost 7 bases at V and 0 bases at J; junction bases unmatched: 5.

This clone has more than one count but fewer than ten. This chain connects TRBV2 to TRBJ1-1; D perhaps matches TRBD1 (5 bases). Germline V gives CDR1 SNHLY, CDR2 FYNNEI. There are 14 residues in the CDR3. V lost 6 bases and J 0 bases, leaving 11 bases between the germline ends. The CDR3 loop is CASSGTRVNTEAFF. The CDR3 DNA reads TGTGCCAGCAGCGGAACCAGGGTGAACACTGAAGCTTTCTTT.

This chain links TRBV29-1 with TRBJ2-5; tentatively, D is TRBD1 (6 bases). There are 16 residues in the CDR3. The germline gives CDR1 SQVTM, CDR2 ANQGSEA. V lost 6 bases and J lost 0, with 20 bases in between. For the CDR3, the DNA is TGCAGCGTCACCGACGGGACACCCCGGAACCAAGAGACCCAGTACTTC. The encoded protein is CSVTDGTPRNQETQYF.

J is TRBJ1-4 and V is TRBV19, with 10 bases identical to TRBD1. CDR1 is LNHDA, CDR2 SQIVND, per germline (reference sequence). V gave up 5 bases and J gave up 4 bases; unmatched junction bases: 7. The CDR3 runs to 16 residues. The CDR3 spells CASSVRGTGDNEKLFF. CDR3 coding DNA: TGTGCCAGTAGTGTACGTGGGACAGGGGATAATGAAAAACTGTTTTTT.